Listed here are 23 T cell receptor beta chains from one sample, sequenced in a study of shared clonotypes between healthy human individuals. The method was immunoSEQ multiplex PCR; TCRdb's version includes in-frame clones alone and lacks a portion of them. The data hold under 600,000 clones, with about 96% observed a single time. Sequencing was performed on naive CD4+ T cells sorted from blood. The subset is: CD45RA+ positively selected. The receptors derive from a woman between 25 and 40 years old in good health.

V is TRBV7-9 and J is TRBJ1-4; D uncertain. This CDR3 is built from 15 residues. Trimming took off 3 bases at V and 5 bases at J, with 13 bases between the two ends. The V gene's germline CDR1 is SEHNR and CDR2 FQNEAQ (reference sequence). The CDR3 coding sequence is TGTGCCAGCAGCTTCTCTGGACTGTTGAATGAAAAACTGTTTTTT. This gives the protein CASSFSGLLNEKLFF.

The V gene is TRBV7-9, the J gene TRBJ2-2, with D possibly TRBD1 on 6 matching bases. This CDR3 is 15 amino acids long. The germline V and J ends were trimmed by 5 bases and 0 bases, with 10 bases remaining between them. Germline lookup yields CDR1 SEHNR and CDR2 FQNEAQ (reference sequence). The CDR3 here is CASSLQGSNTGELFF. The CDR3 DNA reads TGTGCCAGCAGCCTACAGGGATCGAACACCGGGGAGCTGTTTTTT. Combining the CDR3 with reference TRBV7-9 and TRBJ2-2 gives the whole variable domain DTGVSQNPRHKITKRGQNVTFRCDPISEHNRLYWYRQTLGQGPEFLTYFQNEAQLEKSRLLSDRFSAERPKGSFSTLEIQRTEQGDSAMYLCASSLQGSNTGELFFGEGSRLTVL.

This chain links TRBV10-3 with TRBJ2-3; the D gene could be TRBD1 or TRBD2 (5 bases each). In germline, CDR1 is ENHRY, CDR2 SYGVKD. With 10 bases removed from V and 6 bases from J, the gap between germline ends came to 17 bases. CDR3 length: 13 residues. The CDR3 here is CATRKEGLDTQYF. The DNA for the CDR3 is TGTGCCACCCGGAAAGAGGGGCTTGATACGCAGTATTTT.

This chain links TRBV27 with TRBJ1-1; 7 positions agree with TRBD1. J lost 3 bases, V lost 5 bases, and 6 bases had no gene match. The CDR3 sequence is 14 residues long. Germline CDR1 and CDR2: MNHEY and SMNVEV (reference sequence). CDR3 bases: TGTGCCAGCAGTCTCACAGGGGAGTACACTGAAGCTTTCTTT. Its translation is CASSLTGEYTEAFF.

This CDR3 reads CARDIAGDTYEQYF. DNA for the CDR3: TGTGCCAGAGATATAGCGGGAGATACCTACGAGCAGTACTTC. The gene calls are TRBV19 and TRBJ2-7; 9 bases fit TRBD2. In germline, CDR1 is LNHDA, CDR2 SQIVND (reference sequence). The CDR3 consists of 14 residues. V was clipped by 9 bases and J by 2 bases; unmatched bases: 8.

J is TRBJ1-1 and V is TRBV28; D is undetermined. The CDR3 runs to 14 residues. Deletions cut 7 bases from V and 0 bases from J, with 12 bases between. CDR1 and CDR2 (germline): MDHEN, SYDVKM. The DNA of the CDR3 is TGTGCCAGCACCCGACCGCTACTGAACACTGAAGCTTTCTTT. This translates into CASTRPLLNTEAFF. The full variable domain, with the rest looked up from reference TRBV28 and TRBJ1-1, is DVKVTQSSRYLVKRTGEKVFLECVQDMDHENMFWYRQDPGLGLRLIYFSYDVKMKEKGDIPEGYSVSREKKERFSLILESASTNQTSMYLCASTRPLLNTEAFFGQGTRLTVV.

This chain links TRBV2 with TRBJ2-3; unclear D gene. CDR3 length: 14 residues. V was pared by 3 bases and J by 2 bases, with 9 bases between. The germline gives CDR1 SNHLY, CDR2 FYNNEI. This CDR3 reads CASSDSDHTDTQYF. The CDR3 bases are TGTGCCAGCAGTGATTCGGACCACACAGATACGCAGTATTTT.

This chain joins TRBV10-1 and TRBJ1-3, with D unresolved. Germline CDR1 is WNHNN and CDR2 is SYGVQD (reference sequence). Trimming took 3 bases from V and 2 from J, leaving 11 bases between them. The CDR3 spans 15 residues. The CDR3 DNA reads TGCGCCAGCAGTGATAGAATTTCGGCTGGAAACACCATATATTTT. This translates into CASSDRISAGNTIYF.

The chain uses TRBV5-1 and TRBJ2-2; TRBD2 aligns across 12 bases. V dropped 5 bases and J dropped 7; count of bases not matched to a gene: 15. Germline V CDR1 and CDR2: SGHRS, YFSETQ. This CDR3 region has 18 residues. This chain's CDR3 is CASRGSETSGRSGGELFF. The CDR3 DNA is TGCGCCAGCAGAGGATCCGAGACTAGCGGGAGATCGGGCGGGGAGCTGTTTTTT.

The chain has TRBV11-2 and TRBJ2-1, with 10 positions matching TRBD2. The V segment lost 5 bases and the J segment 5 bases; nucleotides outside the gene matches: 15. CDR3 length equals 18 residues. Germline V gene sequence: CDR1 SGHAT, CDR2 FQNNGV. The CDR3 DNA reads as TGTGCCAGCAGCATTAGAAGCGGGAGGGCCCCCCCCAACAATGAGCAGTTCTTC. Translated, it gives CASSIRSGRAPPNNEQFF.

This chain connects TRBV19 to TRBJ1-4; TRBD1 is a possible D gene (6 bases). Per the germline V gene, CDR1 is LNHDA and CDR2 is SQIVND (reference sequence). CDR3 length equals 14 residues. The V and J ends lost 5 bases and 8 bases respectively, with 15 bases between them. CDR3 in DNA: TGTGCCAGTAGTCAGAGGGGGGGGAACGAAAAACTGTTTTTT. Amino acids: CASSQRGGNEKLFF.

A word on this clone: Other DNA sequences from this sample encode an identical CDR3 as well. V and J are TRBV18 and TRBJ1-2; D is ambiguous. Trimming took off 6 bases at V and 6 bases at J, with 8 bases between the two ends. The germline CDR1 and CDR2 sequences are KGHSH and LQKENI. The CDR3 extends over 11 amino acids. The CDR3 loop is CASSPSNGYTF. Here the CDR3 DNA reads TGTGCCAGCTCCCCCTCGAATGGCTACACCTTC.

J is TRBJ1-5 and V is TRBV19; D may be TRBD1 (5 bases). The CDR3 length is 15 residues. Per the germline V gene, CDR1 is LNHDA and CDR2 is SQIVND (reference sequence). V was clipped by 3 bases and J by 3 bases, with 12 bases between them. The CDR3 coding sequence is TGTGCCAGTAGTATGAAAGGGGTCCCCAATCAGCCCCAGCATTTT. Its protein product is CASSMKGVPNQPQHF.

Comment on this clone: Other DNA sequences in the sample encode the same CDR3. The chain combines TRBV28 with TRBJ1-2; tentatively, D is TRBD1 (5 bases). CDR1 is MDHEN and CDR2 is SYDVKM in the germline V gene. The V and J ends lost 5 bases and 2 bases respectively, with 9 bases between them. The CDR3 is 13 amino acids. As DNA, the CDR3 is TGTGCCAGCAGTCCGACAGCGAACTATGGCTACACCTTC. It is translated as CASSPTANYGYTF.

The rearrangement links TRBV7-7 to TRBJ2-1, with TRBD1 as a possible D gene (5 bases). Germline loops: CDR1 SSHAT, CDR2 FNYEAQ (reference sequence). V was cut by 5 bases and J by 5 bases, with 10 bases left in between. The CDR3 contains 13 residues. As DNA, the CDR3 is TGTGCCAGCAGCCCCGGACAAAACAATGAGCAGTTCTTC. This gives the protein CASSPGQNNEQFF.

J is TRBJ1-1 and V is TRBV2; 10 positions match TRBD1. V was clipped by 3 bases and J by 7 bases; unmatched bases: 8. From germline, CDR1 is SNHLY and CDR2 FYNNEI. The CDR3 spans 15 residues. The CDR3 loop reads CASSEWDRGVFEAFF. CDR3 nucleotide sequence: TGTGCCAGCAGTGAGTGGGACAGGGGTGTCTTTGAAGCTTTCTTT.

The chain couples TRBV4-2 to TRBJ2-1; no firm D call. Germline V gene lookup returns CDR1 LGHNA and CDR2 YNFKEQ. This CDR3 has 15 residues. V gave up 1 base and J gave up 2 bases, with 9 bases separating them. The CDR3 here is CASSQGPPPYNEQFF. CDR3 bases: TGTGCCAGCAGCCAAGGGCCCCCCCCCTACAATGAGCAGTTCTTC.

With respect to this clone: Other nucleotide sequences from this sample produce the same CDR3. The CDR3 loop reads CASSPQGYYGYTF. The CDR3 nucleotides read TGTGCCAGCTCACCACAGGGGTACTATGGCTACACCTTC. J is TRBJ1-2 and V is TRBV18; tentatively, D is TRBD1 (5 bases). Germline CDR1 and CDR2: KGHSH and LQKENI. The length of the CDR3 is 13 residues. V lost 1 base and J lost 3, with 6 bases in between.

This clone was observed a handful of times. The chain links TRBV10-1 to TRBJ2-1, with 11 bases lining up with TRBD2. The CDR3 is 16 residues long. With 2 bases clipped from V and 7 bases from J, the junction kept 7 bases outside the gene matches. Germline loops: CDR1 WNHNN, CDR2 SYGVQD (reference sequence). CDR3 bases: TGCGCCAGCAGTGAGCCCCGGGGGACTAGCGGAAATGAGCAGTTCTTC. It encodes CASSEPRGTSGNEQFF.

DNA of the CDR3: TGTGCCAGCAGTTTACAGGAAGATACGCAGTATTTT. Protein product: CASSLQEDTQYF. This chain uses TRBV28 with TRBJ2-3; D is undetermined. The V end lost 2 bases, the J end lost 5 bases, and 5 bases lay between the germline ends. The CDR3 sequence is 12 residues long. Germline CDR1 reads MDHEN; CDR2 reads SYDVKM. The full variable domain, with the rest looked up from reference TRBV28 and TRBJ2-3, is DVKVTQSSRYLVKRTGEKVFLECVQDMDHENMFWYRQDPGLGLRLIYFSYDVKMKEKGDIPEGYSVSREKKERFSLILESASTNQTSMYLCASSLQEDTQYFGPGTRLTVL.

The rearrangement uses TRBV28 and TRBJ2-5, with 8 positions matching TRBD1. From germline, CDR1 is MDHEN and CDR2 SYDVKM. The V and J ends lost 7 bases and 5 bases, in that order; junction bases with no gene match: 6. The CDR3 length is 13 residues. CDR3 protein: CASTTGGLETQYF. DNA of the CDR3: TGTGCCAGCACCACAGGGGGGTTGGAGACCCAGTACTTC.

CDR3 sequence (DNA): TGTGCCAGCTCTCTCTCTGCCGGGGGGGACTATGGCTACACCTTC. This gives the protein CASSLSAGGDYGYTF. The chain links TRBV18 to TRBJ1-2, with D tentatively TRBD1 (5 bases). This CDR3 is built from 15 residues. CDR1 and CDR2 from the germline V gene are KGHSH and LQKENI. Trimming took off 6 bases at V and 3 bases at J, with 17 bases between the two ends.

J is TRBJ2-3 and V is TRBV7-2; 10 bases line up with TRBD1. The germline CDR1 and CDR2 sequences are SGHTA and FQGNSA. The CDR3 extends over 18 amino acids. V was clipped by 3 bases and J by 4 bases; unmatched bases: 13. As DNA, the CDR3 is TGTGCCAGCAGCTTTGACAGGGGGCTTGCTAGCATTTCAGATACGCAGTATTTT. Translated, it gives CASSFDRGLASISDTQYF.